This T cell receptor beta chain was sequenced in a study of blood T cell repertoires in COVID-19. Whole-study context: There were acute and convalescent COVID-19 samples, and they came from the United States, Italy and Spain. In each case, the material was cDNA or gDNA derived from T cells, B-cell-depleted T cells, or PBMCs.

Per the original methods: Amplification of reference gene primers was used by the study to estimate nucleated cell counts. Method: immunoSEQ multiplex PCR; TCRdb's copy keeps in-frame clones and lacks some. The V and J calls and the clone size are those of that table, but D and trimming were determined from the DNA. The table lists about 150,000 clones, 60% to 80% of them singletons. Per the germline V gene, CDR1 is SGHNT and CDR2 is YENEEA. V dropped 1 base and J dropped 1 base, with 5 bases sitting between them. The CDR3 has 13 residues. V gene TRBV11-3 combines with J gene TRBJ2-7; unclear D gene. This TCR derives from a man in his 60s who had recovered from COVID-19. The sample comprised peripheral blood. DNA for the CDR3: TGTGCCAGCAGCTTAGCAGGTTCCTACGAGCAGTACTTC. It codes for CASSLAGSYEQYF.